This T cell receptor beta chain was profiled in a study of T cells in Graves' hyperthyroidism and ophthalmopathy. Study as a whole: Peripheral blood was obtained at initial diagnosis, preceding any treatment.

This clonotype was counted at least ten times. The CDR3 is 15 residues long. Trimming shortened V by 0 bases and J by 4 bases, and 10 bases separated the two germline ends. CDR1 and CDR2 from the germline V gene are SGHVS and FQNEAQ. TCR beta CDR3 regions were amplified from RNA transcripts. Carried out on the TCR CDR3, a first-round RT-PCR used the HTBI primer set. Each CDR3 protein is one row after TCRdb ran MiXCR on the multiplex PCR reads. The sample lists about 570,000 distinct CDR3 sequences; 14% were seen once. The clonotype originates from a woman between 40 and 55 years old with Graves' hyperthyroidism. Sequencing input: blood. The chain recombines TRBV7-8 with TRBJ1-5; D not resolved. The CDR3 DNA reads TGTGCCAGCAGCTTAGCGTCTACAGCTAATCAGCCCCAGCATTTT. It yields the protein CASSLASTANQPQHF.